This TCR beta chain appears in the sequencing data of a study of T cells in Graves' hyperthyroidism and ophthalmopathy. Study observations and caveats: A 13 V-J model separated ophthalmopathy from stable hyperthyroidism. Blood also carried most thyroid clonotypes expanded above 0.001.

This clonotype was seen many times. Its cognate antigen is unknown. Between the trimmed V and J ends, which lost 1 base and 1 base, there was a span of 10 bases. This CDR3 has 15 residues. The CDR3 regions of TCR beta were amplified from RNA transcripts. The HTBI primer set served for first-round RT-PCR of the TCR CDR3. TCRdb reprocessed the multiplex PCR reads with MiXCR, giving one entry per CDR3 protein. The repertoire has 480,000 or so distinct CDR3 sequences, 40% to 55% of them found once; the top ten carry about 45%. Sequenced: peripheral blood or thyroid tissue (not recorded which). The receptor was isolated from an adult woman with Graves' disease, either hyperthyroidism or ophthalmopathy (not recorded which). The chain couples TRBV12-3 or TRBV12-4 to TRBJ1-1, with D possibly TRBD1 on 6 matching bases. The CDR3: CASSLGGRQNTEAFF. The CDR3 coding sequence is TGTGCCAGCAGTTTAGGGGGGCGACAGAACACTGAAGCTTTCTTT.